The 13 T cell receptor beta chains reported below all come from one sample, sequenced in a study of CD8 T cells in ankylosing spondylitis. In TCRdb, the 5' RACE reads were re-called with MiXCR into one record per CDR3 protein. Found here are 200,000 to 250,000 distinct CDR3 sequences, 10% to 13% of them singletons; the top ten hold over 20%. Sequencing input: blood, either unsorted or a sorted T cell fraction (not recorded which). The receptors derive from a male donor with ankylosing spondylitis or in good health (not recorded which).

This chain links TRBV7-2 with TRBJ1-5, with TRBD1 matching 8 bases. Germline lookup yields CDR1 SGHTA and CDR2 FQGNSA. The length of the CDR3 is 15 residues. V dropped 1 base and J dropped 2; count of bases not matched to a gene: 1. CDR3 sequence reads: CASSLGDRRNQPQHF. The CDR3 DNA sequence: TGTGCCAGCAGCTTAGGGGACAGGCGCAATCAGCCCCAGCATTTT.

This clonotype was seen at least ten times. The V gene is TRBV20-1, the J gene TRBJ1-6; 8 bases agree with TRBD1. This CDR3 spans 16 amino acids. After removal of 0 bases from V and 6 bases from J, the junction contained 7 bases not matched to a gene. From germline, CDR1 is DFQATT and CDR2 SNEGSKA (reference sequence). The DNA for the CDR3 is TGCAGTGCTAGAGATGGAGGACAGGGAGGTAATTCACCCCTCCACTTT. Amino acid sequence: CSARDGGQGGNSPLHF.

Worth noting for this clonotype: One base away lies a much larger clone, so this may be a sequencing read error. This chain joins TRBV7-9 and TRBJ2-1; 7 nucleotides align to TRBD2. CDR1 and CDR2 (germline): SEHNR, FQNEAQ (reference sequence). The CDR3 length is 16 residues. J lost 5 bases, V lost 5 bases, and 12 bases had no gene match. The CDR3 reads CASSDVEAGDHNEQFF. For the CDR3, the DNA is TGTGCCAGCAGCGACGTCGAGGCGGGGGACCACAATGAGCAGTTCTTC.

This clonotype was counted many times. This CDR3 is CASSVATGNNYGYTF. DNA for the CDR3: TGTGCCAGCAGCGTAGCTACAGGGAATAACTATGGCTACACCTTC. The chain recombines TRBV9 with TRBJ1-2, with TRBD1 as a possible D gene (6 bases). The germline V gene encodes CDR1 SGDLS and CDR2 YYNGEE. The CDR3 extends over 15 amino acids. Deletions cut 0 bases from V and 1 base from J, with 10 bases between. The full variable domain, its missing parts supplied by reference TRBV9 and TRBJ1-2, is DSGVTQTPKHLITATGQRVTLRCSPRSGDLSVYWYQQSLDQGLQFLIQYYNGEERAKGNILERFSAQQFPDLHSELNLSSLELGDSALYFCASSVATGNNYGYTFGSGTRLTVV.

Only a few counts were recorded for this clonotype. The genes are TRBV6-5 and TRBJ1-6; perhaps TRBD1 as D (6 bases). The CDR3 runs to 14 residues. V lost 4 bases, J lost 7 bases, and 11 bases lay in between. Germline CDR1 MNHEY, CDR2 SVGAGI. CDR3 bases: TGTGCCAGCAGTTCCAGGGGAGAGAATTCACCCCTCCACTTT. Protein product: CASSSRGENSPLHF.

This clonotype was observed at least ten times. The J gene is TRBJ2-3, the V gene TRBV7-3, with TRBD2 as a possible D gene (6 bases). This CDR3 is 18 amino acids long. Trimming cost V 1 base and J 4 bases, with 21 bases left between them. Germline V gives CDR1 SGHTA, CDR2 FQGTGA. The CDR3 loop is CASSLRGGRTRGPDTQYF. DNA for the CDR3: TGTGCCAGCAGCTTAAGGGGTGGGAGGACCCGAGGCCCAGATACGCAGTATTTT.

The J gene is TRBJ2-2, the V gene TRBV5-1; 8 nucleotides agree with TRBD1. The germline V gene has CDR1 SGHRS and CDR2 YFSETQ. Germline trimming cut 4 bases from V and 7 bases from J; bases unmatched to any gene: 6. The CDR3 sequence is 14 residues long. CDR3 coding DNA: TGCGCCAGCAGCCCGGACAGGGTGGGCGGGGAGCTGTTTTTT. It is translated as CASSPDRVGGELFF.

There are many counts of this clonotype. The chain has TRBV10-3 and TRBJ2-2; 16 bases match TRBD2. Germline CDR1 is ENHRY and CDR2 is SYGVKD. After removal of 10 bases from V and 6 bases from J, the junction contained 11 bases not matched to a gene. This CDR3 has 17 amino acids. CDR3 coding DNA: TGTGCCACCCGAAAGGGACTAGCGGGGGGGCAAGCCGGGGAGCTGTTTTTT. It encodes CATRKGLAGGQAGELFF.

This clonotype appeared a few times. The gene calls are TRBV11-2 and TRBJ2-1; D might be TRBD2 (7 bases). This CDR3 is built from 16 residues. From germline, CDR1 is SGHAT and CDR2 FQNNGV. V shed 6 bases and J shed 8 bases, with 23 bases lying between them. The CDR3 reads CASRERGHNGGDEQFF. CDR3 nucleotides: TGTGCCAGCAGGGAACGGGGACATAATGGGGGGGATGAGCAGTTCTTC.

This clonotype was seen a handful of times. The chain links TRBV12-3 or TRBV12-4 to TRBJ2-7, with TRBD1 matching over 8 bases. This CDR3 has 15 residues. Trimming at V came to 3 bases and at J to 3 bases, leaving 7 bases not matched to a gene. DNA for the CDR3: TGTGCCAGCAGTTTTATCTCCGGGACAGGCTACGAGCAGTACTTC. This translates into CASSFISGTGYEQYF.

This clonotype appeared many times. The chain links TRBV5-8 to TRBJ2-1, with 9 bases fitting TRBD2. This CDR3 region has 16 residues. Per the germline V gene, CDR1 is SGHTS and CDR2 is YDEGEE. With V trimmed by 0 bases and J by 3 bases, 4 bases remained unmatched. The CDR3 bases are TGTGCCAGCAGCTTGGGGGTAGCGGGGGTCTACAATGAGCAGTTCTTC. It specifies CASSLGVAGVYNEQFF.

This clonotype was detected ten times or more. Here the CDR3 reads CASSGTKNEQFF. The CDR3 nucleotides read TGTGCCAGCAGCGGGACTAAAAATGAGCAGTTCTTC. V is TRBV7-2 and J is TRBJ2-1; 7 bases map to TRBD2. CDR1 and CDR2 (germline): SGHTA, FQGNSA. The length of the CDR3 is 12 residues. J gave up 7 bases and V 5 bases, and 2 bases lay outside the gene matches.

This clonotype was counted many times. The DNA of the CDR3 is TGTGCCAGCAGCGAAGCTAGCGGATACACAGATACGCAGTATTTT. It codes for CASSEASGYTDTQYF. This chain connects TRBV7-2 to TRBJ2-3; TRBD2 matches at 7 bases. Germline V gene sequence: CDR1 SGHTA, CDR2 FQGNSA. The CDR3 has 15 amino acids. With V trimmed by 5 bases and J by 2 bases, 7 bases remained unmatched.